This paragraph reports one TCR beta chain. These data originate in a study of blood T cell repertoires in COVID-19. Germline loops: CDR1 SGHDN, CDR2 FVKESK. The length of the CDR3 is 13 residues. V lost 4 bases and J 9 bases, leaving 10 bases between the germline ends. Profiling relied on immunoSEQ multiplex PCR, and the TCRdb table lists in-frame clones only, not all of them. The repertoire holds about 190,000 clones, with about nine tenths as singletons. The V gene is TRBV14, the J gene TRBJ1-6; possible D gene TRBD1, 5 bases. The receptor comes from a woman aged 25 to 45 with acute or convalescent COVID-19. The sample comprised peripheral blood. CDR3: CASSRQGGSPLHF. The CDR3 bases are TGTGCCAGCAGCCGCCAGGGTGGTTCACCCCTCCACTTT.